A selection of T cell receptor beta chains follows, all from one sample in a study of T cell repertoires in cytomegalovirus infection. TCRdb recomputed calls from the reads with MiXCR, one row per CDR3 protein. This sample has about 360,000 distinct CDR3 sequences, with over 15% found just once. Input material: PBMCs. The receptors originated from a human donor in good health (CMV status not recorded). Some clones in this sample may be carry-over from other donors' samples. CDR3s include the opening cysteine and the closing phenylalanine or tryptophan. D genes are given only for firm matches. Rows may omit the clone size; those that give it use once, few, many or a size class.

>TRBV7-2|many|NA|TRBJ2-7
CASSRTLQFSYEQYF
TGTGCCAGCAGCCGGACCCTCCAGTTTTCCTACGAGCAGTACTTC
>TRBV29-1|few|NA|TRBJ2-5
CSETGYAKETQYF
TGCAGCGAGACAGGTTACGCAAAAGAGACCCAGTACTTC
>TRBV6-1|many|NA|TRBJ2-5
CASTKGRGGQETQYF
TGTGCCAGCACCAAGGGCAGGGGAGGTCAAGAGACCCAGTACTTC
>TRBV7-2|few|TRBD2|TRBJ2-1
CASSTLAGEKFF
TGTGCCAGCAGCACGCTAGCGGGAGAGAAGTTCTTC
>TRBV24-1|many|NA|TRBJ2-1
CASSGNYNEQFF
TGTGCCAGTTCGGGAAACTACAATGAGCAGTTCTTC
>TRBV5-6|many|NA|TRBJ2-7
CASSLGAGEQYF
TGTGCCAGCAGCCTGGGGGCCGGCGAGCAGTACTTC
>TRBV7-2|NA|TRBD2|TRBJ2-3
CASSSRSTLAGGPGTDTQYF
TGTGCCAGCAGCTCGAGATCAACTTTAGCGGGAGGGCCGGGGACAGATACGCAGTATTTT
>TRBV10-3|NA|NA|TRBJ2-7
CAISEFQDFYEQYF
TGTGCCATCAGTGAGTTTCAGGATTTCTACGAGCAGTACTTC
>TRBV2|NA|NA|TRBJ2-5
CASSEASQSPYF
TGTGCCAGCAGTGAGGCCAGCCAGAGTCCCTACTTC
>TRBV15|many|NA|TRBJ2-3
CATSRRSGTDTQYF
TGTGCCACCAGTAGGCGGTCCGGCACAGATACGCAGTATTTT
>TRBV7-2|many|NA|TRBJ2-5
CASSSLGGGETQYF
TGTGCCAGCAGCTCCCTAGGGGGGGGGGAGACCCAGTACTTC
>TRBV10-3|few|TRBD1|TRBJ1-6
CAIKGQGITPLHF
TGTGCCATCAAAGGACAGGGGATTACGCCCCTCCACTTT
>TRBV6-6|few|NA|TRBJ1-1
CASSLGQGRGAFF
TGTGCCAGCAGCCTGGGACAAGGGCGGGGGGCTTTCTTT
>TRBV27|NA|NA|TRBJ2-3
CASSLSPAQGTDTQYF
TGTGCCAGCAGTTTATCCCCTGCACAGGGCACAGATACGCAGTATTTT
>TRBV5-1|NA|NA|TRBJ2-5
CASSYGGGSRAPQETQYF
TGCGCCAGCAGCTATGGCGGAGGCAGCCGGGCCCCGCAAGAGACCCAGTACTTC
>TRBV9|few|NA|TRBJ1-1
CASSATAGAEAFF
TGTGCCAGCAGCGCTACAGCTGGGGCTGAAGCTTTCTTT
>TRBV7-8|many|TRBD2|TRBJ2-3
CASSRGRVAGRTDTQYF
TGTGCCAGCAGTAGGGGTAGGGTAGCGGGGCGCACAGATACGCAGTATTTT
>TRBV9|few|NA|TRBJ2-2
CASSIRPYSGELFF
TGTGCCAGCAGCATCCGTCCCTATTCCGGGGAGCTGTTTTTT
>TRBV18|NA|TRBD2|TRBJ2-5
CASFAGLAGQETQYF
TGTGCCAGCTTTGCCGGCTTAGCGGGACAAGAGACCCAGTACTTC
>TRBV19|NA|NA|TRBJ2-1
CASSIVAFDEQFF
TGTGCCAGTAGTATTGTAGCGTTCGATGAGCAGTTCTTC
>TRBV5-1|few|TRBD2|TRBJ2-3
CASSTGTSGDSTDTQYF
TGCGCCAGCAGCACTGGGACTAGCGGGGATAGCACAGATACGCAGTATTTT
>TRBV5-6|few|NA|TRBJ1-5
CASSLWFYSNQPQHF
TGTGCCAGCAGCTTGTGGTTTTATAGCAATCAGCCCCAGCATTTT
>TRBV7-9|many|TRBD1|TRBJ2-5
CASGSGTGFQETQYF
TGTGCCAGCGGCTCCGGGACAGGGTTCCAAGAGACCCAGTACTTC
>TRBV18|NA|TRBD1|TRBJ2-3
CASSPRPGQSIRTDTQYF
TGTGCCAGCTCACCACGTCCGGGACAGTCGATCCGCACAGATACGCAGTATTTT
>TRBV2|many|NA|TRBJ2-1
CASSEGLGEQFF
TGTGCCAGCAGTGAAGGACTTGGGGAGCAGTTCTTC
>TRBV7-9|few|NA|TRBJ2-2
CASSQGTGELFF
TGTGCCAGCAGCCAAGGGACCGGGGAGCTGTTTTTT
>TRBV19|many|NA|TRBJ1-5
CASESILNRDPSNQPQHF
TGTGCCAGCGAATCGATATTAAACAGGGATCCGAGCAATCAGCCCCAGCATTTT
>TRBV20-1|few|TRBD2|TRBJ2-3
CSARGLAGEPSDTQYF
TGCAGTGCACGGGGACTAGCGGGAGAGCCCTCAGATACGCAGTATTTT
>TRBV28|NA|TRBD1|TRBJ1-5
CASRRGDRGRRGQPQHF
TGTGCCAGCAGGCGCGGCGACAGGGGGCGGAGGGGTCAGCCCCAGCATTTT
>TRBV7-2|many|NA|TRBJ1-4
CASSGQSLNEKLFF
TGTGCCAGCAGCGGACAGTCCCTTAATGAAAAACTGTTTTTT
>TRBV7-3|many|NA|TRBJ2-3
CASSLEGGTDTQYF
TGTGCCAGCAGCTTAGAGGGCGGCACAGATACGCAGTATTTT
>TRBV4-1|NA|TRBD1|TRBJ2-5
CASSQGTGGETQYF
TGTGCCAGCAGCCAAGGGACAGGGGGAGAGACCCAGTACTTC
>TRBV7-2|many|TRBD2|TRBJ2-1
CASSSWASGPSSYNEQFF
TGTGCCAGCAGCTCATGGGCTAGCGGGCCGAGCTCCTACAATGAGCAGTTCTTC
>TRBV7-8|many|NA|TRBJ2-3
CASSLNRGPSDTQYF
TGTGCCAGCAGCTTAAATAGGGGACCCTCAGATACGCAGTATTTT
>TRBV10-3|many|NA|TRBJ2-7
CATEEQDVSYEQYF
TGTGCCACTGAAGAACAGGATGTCTCCTACGAGCAGTACTTC
>TRBV7-9|many|TRBD1|TRBJ1-6
CASRPGGNNSPLHF
TGTGCCAGCAGGCCAGGGGGTAATAATTCACCCCTCCACTTT
>TRBV24-1|few|NA|TRBJ1-1
CATSDFTGEAFF
TGTGCCACCAGTGATTTTACCGGTGAAGCTTTCTTT
>TRBV7-2|many|NA|TRBJ2-1
CASSLLVDEQFF
TGTGCCAGCAGCTTGCTAGTCGATGAGCAGTTCTTC
>TRBV14|NA|TRBD1|TRBJ1-1
CASSLWTGEDTEAFF
TGTGCCAGCAGCCTATGGACAGGGGAGGACACTGAAGCTTTCTTT
>TRBV11-3|NA|NA|TRBJ2-3
CASSSQYTDTQYF
TGTGCCAGCAGCTCCCAGTACACAGATACGCAGTATTTT
>TRBV5-1|NA|TRBD1|TRBJ1-2
CASRGQQNYGYTF
TGCGCCAGCAGGGGACAGCAAAACTATGGCTACACCTTC
>TRBV2|few|NA|TRBJ2-5
CASSIESVPRETQYF
TGTGCCAGCAGTATCGAGTCAGTTCCTCGGGAGACCCAGTACTTC
>TRBV15|NA|TRBD2|TRBJ2-2
CATSSMREGTAGELFF
TGTGCCACCAGCAGCATGCGGGAGGGGACGGCCGGGGAGCTGTTTTTT
>TRBV4-3|NA|NA|TRBJ2-7
CASSQGARSYEQYF
TGCGCCAGCAGCCAAGGGGCACGTAGCTACGAGCAGTACTTC
>TRBV5-1|few|NA|TRBJ2-3
CASGRAAEDTQYF
TGCGCCAGCGGCCGGGCAGCCGAAGATACGCAGTATTTT